Presented here are 23 T cell receptor beta chains from one specimen sequenced in a study of identical twins. MiXCR, applied by TCRdb to the 5' RACE reads, yields one record per CDR3 protein. Of hundreds of thousands of distinct CDR3 sequences listed, over 5% were seen once; the top ten hold approximately 2%. Sequenced input: naive T cells sorted from blood. Source of these receptors: a man aged 18 to 30 in good health.

V gene TRBV6-1 combines with J gene TRBJ1-2, with D uncertain. The V gene lost 6 bases and the J gene lost 2 bases, with 10 bases spanning the gap. The germline V gene has CDR1 MNHNS and CDR2 SASEGT. The CDR3 is 13 residues long. CDR3 loop: CASRVGVNYGYTF. As DNA, the CDR3 is TGTGCCAGCAGGGTGGGCGTAAACTATGGCTACACCTTC.

This sequence joins TRBV5-1 and TRBJ2-3; D might be TRBD2 (5 bases). Trimming removed 5 bases at V and 2 bases at J, with 21 bases between. CDR1 and CDR2 (germline): SGHRS, YFSETQ. The length of the CDR3 is 17 residues. The CDR3: CASRVGWTPITTDTQYF. The CDR3 bases are TGCGCCAGCAGAGTGGGGTGGACTCCGATCACCACAGATACGCAGTATTTT. Supplemented by reference TRBV5-1 and TRBJ2-3, the full variable domain reads KAGVTQTPRYLIKTRGQQVTLSCSPISGHRSVSWYQQTPGQGLQFLFEYFSETQRNKGNFPGRFSGRQFSNSRSEMNVSTLELGDSALYLCASRVGWTPITTDTQYFGPGTRLTVL.

The V gene is TRBV24-1, the J gene TRBJ2-2, with D possibly matching TRBD1 (6 bases). The CDR3 contains 17 residues. Germline loops: CDR1 KGHDR, CDR2 SFDVKD. Between the trimmed V and J ends, which lost 3 bases and 1 base, there was a span of 14 bases. The CDR3 loop reads CATSDIIGGLNTGELFF. DNA for the CDR3: TGTGCCACCAGTGATATAATTGGGGGCCTGAACACCGGGGAGCTGTTTTTT.

Only a few counts were recorded for this clonotype. J is TRBJ1-3 and V is TRBV12-3 or TRBV12-4; 8 bases match TRBD1. This CDR3 has 14 amino acids. J gave up 7 bases and V 3 bases, and 5 bases lay outside the gene matches. The CDR3 DNA reads as TGTGCCAGCAGTTTGACGGCAGGGGGCAACACCATATATTTT. It specifies CASSLTAGGNTIYF.

This clonotype was detected many times. The chain joins TRBV25-1 to TRBJ2-5; D is unclear. The germline V gene has CDR1 MGHDK and CDR2 SYGVNS. The CDR3 sequence is 13 residues long. V was cut by 6 bases and J by 5 bases, with 13 bases left in between. The CDR3 protein is CASRFSSRETQYF. In nucleotides, the CDR3 is TGTGCCAGCAGGTTTTCCAGCCGGGAGACCCAGTACTTC.

This clonotype was recorded a few times. The chain couples TRBV29-1 to TRBJ2-5; 9 bases fit TRBD1. The CDR3 contains 13 residues. J was trimmed by 2 bases and V by 6 bases; bases with no gene match: 4. Germline lookup yields CDR1 SQVTM and CDR2 ANQGSEA. CDR3 sequence (DNA): TGCAGCGTCACAGGGGGCTGGCAAGAGACCCAGTACTTC. Its protein product is CSVTGGWQETQYF.

The chain has TRBV6-4 and TRBJ1-1; 9 nucleotides match TRBD1. Trimming cost V 7 bases and J 6 bases; bases outside gene matches: 6. The germline V gene has CDR1 MRHNA and CDR2 SNTAGT. The CDR3 consists of 13 residues. The CDR3 coding sequence is TGTGCCAGCAAAACACAGGGGGCCGCTGAAGCTTTCTTT. This codes for CASKTQGAAEAFF.

This clonotype was picked up many times. This chain links TRBV29-1 with TRBJ1-4; TRBD1 might be the D (6 bases). Germline loops: CDR1 SQVTM, CDR2 ANQGSEA. The CDR3 length is 12 residues. The V end was cut by 4 bases, the J end by 8 bases, with 11 bases between. The CDR3, as DNA: TGCAGCGTTGCCAGGGGAAGCGAAAAACTGTTTTTT. This gives the protein CSVARGSEKLFF. Full variable domain (missing parts from reference TRBV29-1 and TRBJ1-4): SAVISQKPSRDICQRGTSLTIQCQVDSQVTMMFWYRQQPGQSLTLIATANQGSEATYESGFVIDKFPISRPNLTFSTLTVSNMSPEDSSIYLCSVARGSEKLFFGSGTQLSVL.

This clonotype was detected ten times or more. This chain links TRBV19 with TRBJ2-7; D is unresolved. Germline V CDR1 and CDR2: LNHDA, SQIVND (reference sequence). V shed 5 bases and J shed 0 bases, with 17 bases lying between them. This CDR3 spans 16 amino acids. CDR3 region: CASSPPLGQSSYEQYF. CDR3 nucleotide sequence: TGTGCCAGTAGTCCACCCCTAGGGCAGAGCTCCTACGAGCAGTACTTC. Full variable domain (rest looked up from reference TRBV19 and TRBJ2-7): DGGITQSPKYLFRKEGQNVTLSCEQNLNHDAMYWYRQDPGQGLRLIYYSQIVNDFQKGDIAEGYSVSREKKESFPLTVTSAQKNPTAFYLCASSPPLGQSSYEQYFGPGTRLTVT.

This clonotype was detected only a few times. CDR3 sequence: CASSVRQGADVEQFF. CDR3 DNA sequence: TGTGCCAGCAGTGTTCGGCAGGGGGCGGATGTTGAGCAGTTCTTC. The chain carries TRBV6-4 and TRBJ2-1; 8 nucleotides match TRBD1. CDR1 and CDR2 from the germline V gene are MRHNA and SNTAGT. The CDR3 extends over 15 amino acids. Trimming removed 4 bases from V and 9 bases from J; junction bases left unmatched: 11.

This clonotype has more than one count but fewer than ten. This chain links TRBV28 with TRBJ1-2, with 9 bases identical to TRBD1. Germline CDR1 MDHEN, CDR2 SYDVKM. The length of the CDR3 is 11 residues. The V gene end was trimmed by 6 bases and the J gene end by 9 bases; junction bases not matched to a gene: 2. The CDR3 bases are TGTGCCAGCAGGGGACAGGGAAGCTACACCTTC. It translates to CASRGQGSYTF.

This clonotype was detected ten times or more. The rearrangement uses TRBV2 and TRBJ1-1, with D hard to call. The length of the CDR3 is 13 residues. Germline values: CDR1 SNHLY, CDR2 FYNNEI. The V gene lost 4 bases and the J gene lost 0 bases, with 6 bases spanning the gap. Written as DNA, the CDR3 is TGTGCCAGCAGTGCGGAGGTGAACACTGAAGCTTTCTTT. This gives the protein CASSAEVNTEAFF.

This clonotype showed up many times. V gene TRBV6-5 combines with J gene TRBJ2-3, with D possibly matching TRBD1 (6 bases). V was shortened by 6 bases and J by 5 bases, with 9 bases between the two germline ends. Germline V gene data show CDR1 as MNHEY and CDR2 as SVGAGI. The CDR3 covers 12 residues. The CDR3 here is CASRTGGDTQYF. In DNA form, the CDR3 reads TGTGCCAGCAGGACAGGAGGAGATACGCAGTATTTT.

This clonotype was recorded many times. V and J are TRBV27 and TRBJ2-5, with TRBD1 as a possible D gene (6 bases). The CDR3 covers 14 residues. Deletions cut 5 bases from V and 5 bases from J, with 15 bases between. Germline V gene lookup returns CDR1 MNHEY and CDR2 SMNVEV (reference sequence). DNA for the CDR3: TGTGCCAGCAGTCCTACAGGGATTGGGGAGACCCAGTACTTC. The encoded protein is CASSPTGIGETQYF.

V and J are TRBV6-1 and TRBJ2-3, with TRBD2 identical over 11 bases. The trim removed 0 bases at V and 4 bases at J, leaving 6 bases unmatched. There are 17 residues in the CDR3. The germline V gene has CDR1 MNHNS and CDR2 SASEGT. The CDR3 nucleotides are TGTGCCAGCAGTGAAGCGCCGCTAGCGGGAGGCCCAGATACGCAGTATTTT. Protein product: CASSEAPLAGGPDTQYF.

The genes are TRBV20-1 and TRBJ2-3, with a possible D match to TRBD2 (7 bases). Trimming removed 6 bases from V and 1 base from J, with 14 bases in between. The CDR3 loop spans 14 amino acids. CDR1 is DFQATT, CDR2 SNEGSKA, per germline (reference sequence). CDR3 sequence reads: CSAWGGAGTDTQYF. The CDR3, as DNA: TGCAGTGCCTGGGGGGGGGCGGGCACAGATACGCAGTATTTT.

At least ten counts were recorded for this clonotype. This chain links TRBV27 with TRBJ1-2; a weak D match, TRBD1 (5 bases). Germline values: CDR1 MNHEY, CDR2 SMNVEV (reference sequence). V shed 3 bases and J shed 3 bases, with 11 bases lying between them. The CDR3 sequence is 14 residues long. CDR3 residues: CASSFAGRDYGYTF. CDR3 DNA sequence: TGTGCCAGCAGTTTCGCAGGGCGCGACTATGGCTACACCTTC.

The V call is TRBV5-8, the J call TRBJ2-2; D call uncertain. Germline V CDR1 and CDR2: SGHTS, YDEGEE. This CDR3 contains 16 residues. V was pared by 1 base and J by 2 bases, with 12 bases between. The chain's CDR3 is CASSLSPVSNTGELFF. The CDR3 DNA follows: TGTGCCAGCAGCTTGTCCCCCGTATCAAACACCGGGGAGCTGTTTTTT.

The chain employs TRBV4-2 and TRBJ2-1; TRBD2 agrees at 13 bases. Germline V lookup: CDR1 LGHNA, CDR2 YNFKEQ. The CDR3 consists of 20 residues. With V trimmed by 4 bases and J by 8 bases, 20 bases remained unmatched. CDR3 sequence reads: CASSPLRTSGRFDTFDEQFF. The CDR3 nucleotides are TGTGCCAGCAGCCCGCTCCGGACTAGCGGGAGATTTGATACTTTTGATGAGCAGTTCTTC.

The J gene is TRBJ2-2, the V gene TRBV28, with 8 bases matching TRBD1. The junction had 8 bases not matched to a gene; V was cut back by 5 bases and J by 6 bases. Germline V gene sequence: CDR1 MDHEN, CDR2 SYDVKM. The CDR3 is 15 amino acids. The CDR3 is CASSPRTGLAGELFF. The CDR3 DNA reads as TGTGCCAGCAGTCCACGGACAGGGTTGGCCGGGGAGCTGTTTTTT.

This clonotype appeared many times. This chain joins TRBV7-6 and TRBJ2-2; TRBD2 matches at 9 bases. Trimming at V came to 4 bases and at J to 1 base, leaving 4 bases not matched to a gene. The CDR3 length is 16 residues. The germline V gene has CDR1 SGHVS and CDR2 FNYEAQ. The CDR3 DNA reads as TGTGCCAGCAGCTCCCGGACTAGCGAGAACACCGGGGAGCTGTTTTTT. It is translated as CASSSRTSENTGELFF.

This chain uses TRBV7-7 with TRBJ2-5; D call uncertain. Germline CDR1 and CDR2: SSHAT and FNYEAQ (reference sequence). The CDR3 is 13 residues long. V was trimmed by 5 bases and J by 2 bases, leaving 9 bases between them. CDR3 nucleotide sequence: TGTGCCAGCAGCGCCGCGGATCAAGAGACCCAGTACTTC. Translated: CASSAADQETQYF.

The chain couples TRBV29-1 to TRBJ2-3; D possibly matches TRBD1 or TRBD2 (5 bases each). The CDR3 sequence is 12 residues long. Trimming cost V 4 bases and J 5 bases, with 10 bases left between them. Germline loops: CDR1 SQVTM, CDR2 ANQGSEA. CDR3 sequence reads: CSVGGFRDTQYF. The CDR3 DNA reads as TGCAGCGTTGGGGGGTTTAGAGATACGCAGTATTTT.